This T cell receptor beta chain is from a study of blood T cell repertoires in COVID-19. As for the study in general: The United States, Italy and Spain were the sources of the acute and convalescent COVID-19 samples. T cells, B-cell-depleted T cells, or PBMCs supplied cDNA or gDNA.

From germline, CDR1 is SNHLY and CDR2 FYNNEI. The CDR3 contains 14 residues. V was cut by 4 bases and J by 4 bases, with 12 bases left in between. Authors' data handling: Reference gene primer amplification gave estimated nucleated cell counts. Clones were sequenced by immunoSEQ multiplex PCR, and TCRdb holds only the in-frame ones, with some missing. V and J calls plus clone size are reproduced from that table; the DNA served to infer D and trimming. Here the sample spans 45,000 to 55,000 clones, more than 65% being singletons. This TCR derives from a woman between 70 and 85 years old with acute or convalescent COVID-19. The chain uses TRBV2 and TRBJ2-3; D is undetermined. Sequencing input: peripheral blood. In DNA form, the CDR3 reads TGTGCCAGCAGTGTAGGCAGGCCCCCAGATACGCAGTATTTT. Translating gives CASSVGRPPDTQYF.